This TCR beta chain was captured in a study of blood T cell repertoires in COVID-19 (dated by TCRdb to about 2020). Regarding the complete study: Collaborator samples came from the United States, Italy and Spain and covered acute and convalescent phases of COVID-19. The prospective study material was composed of cDNA or gDNA derived from T cells, B-cell-depleted T cells, or PBMCs. HLA class I and class II types, where available, came from metadata supplied by the sample provider rather than from assay-based typing. The repertoires were released in a freely available public database meant as a resource for research on the immune response to SARS-CoV-2. Samples came from the ongoing ImmuneRACE study (first 160 participants) plus 1,254 subjects from 6 global collaborators. The sample metadata nearly always contained a de-identified subject ID, COVID-19 status, age in years and sex. Deeply sampled blood TCRbeta repertoires from subjects exposed to, actively infected with, or recovered from COVID-19 were included in the dataset.

TCRbeta CDR3 regions were amplified from genomic DNA using the immunoSEQ Assay, a bias-controlled multiplex PCR. From the authors' description of their analysis: Nucleated cell counts per sample were estimated from amplification of reference gene primers within the assay. To quantify the absolute abundance of each unique TCRbeta CDR3 rearrangement, sequence reads were collapsed and filtered. Productive Simpson clonality was computed per sample as the square root of Simpson's diversity index over productive rearrangements. The table was pulled from immuneACCESS by TCRdb, which kept in-frame rearrangements only. Such tables lose some clones; where checked, under half of the loss comes from unresolved V genes, and the rest has no known cause. V, J and clone size derive from that table, while D and trimming were established from the DNA sequence. In all, the sample holds a few hundred thousand clones, and 85% of those were seen once. The ten largest clones capture roughly 3.6% of the sample.

A remark on this clone: What antigen it recognizes has not been identified. No base-level quality is on record; no much larger clone is a single base apart.

Here is what the overall study found, with its caveats: The quantity of clinical and demographic metadata differed by source and by participant and was supplied without curation.

The collaborating institutions used their own protocols to collect whole blood in K2EDTA tubes. For TCRbeta analysis, collaborator samples were shipped as frozen whole blood, as isolated PBMCs, or as DNA extracted from either sample type. Sample: peripheral blood. The TCR sequence derives from a woman aged 18-30 years with acute or convalescent COVID-19.

CDR3 loop: CASRPTGVGGYTF. In nucleotides, the sequence is TGTGCCAGCAGACCCACAGGGGTCGGTGGCTACACCTTC. In this chain, TRBV6-6 is recombined with TRBJ1-2, with TRBD1 matching 7 junction bases. The junction shows trimming of 6 bases on V and 7 bases on J, and the gene matches do not reach 8 bases of it. CDR1 and CDR2 were assigned from the germline V gene (reference sequence) as MNHNY and SVGAGI. The CDR3 runs 13 residues from the cysteine to the phenylalanine. Only the CDR3 part of the read is kept: 39 bases, read in frame from the first base.